The present entry profiles one TCR beta chain with its context. Antigen specificity is unknown. This record belongs to a study of cytomegalovirus exposure and HLA in healthy donors. Per the germline V gene, CDR1 is SNHLY and CDR2 is FYNNEI. The V gene lost 3 bases and the J gene lost 2 bases, with 12 bases spanning the gap. This CDR3 contains 15 residues. It was with 60 Vbeta and 13 Jbeta primers that the PCR ran. Data came from immunoSEQ multiplex PCR; TCRdb stores just in-frame clones and leaves some out. The repertoire includes around 230,000 clones, around 84% of them detected once, and approximately 0.24% sits in the top ten. Study-level points and caveats: About 87% or about 30% of the time was how often most TCR beta V segments were productive, according to an earlier analysis. Whilst most TCR sequences proved rare, a subset of public TCRs occurred across many donors. For most subjects, TCR beta sequences were reported to predict HLA-A and HLA-B alleles with accuracy.

This receptor was identified in a girl aged 2-10 years in good health and CMV-seronegative. This chain joins TRBV2 and TRBJ2-3; TRBD1 is a possible D gene (6 bases). The sequenced material came from PBMCs. The CDR3 is CASSDGGPVTDTQYF. CDR3 bases: TGTGCCAGCAGTGATGGGGGCCCAGTCACAGATACGCAGTATTTT.